This T cell receptor (beta chain) was documented in a study of blood T cell repertoires in COVID-19. Study background: The origin of the acute and convalescent COVID-19 samples was the United States, Italy and Spain. PBMCs, B-cell-depleted T cells, or T cells were the source of the cDNA or gDNA that made up the material.

This clone came up a few times. In the study's own analysis: Counts of nucleated cells, estimated from reference gene primer amplification, were obtained. Assay: immunoSEQ multiplex PCR; the TCRdb copy retains only in-frame clones and omits some. The V and J calls and the clone size are those of that table, but D and trimming were determined from the DNA. The table has roughly 60,000 clones, 75% to 95% seen once. This CDR3 has 14 residues. V lost 0 bases and J lost 5, with 14 bases in between. Germline-derived CDR1 and CDR2 are GTSNPN and SVGIG (reference sequence). The rearrangement links TRBV30 to TRBJ2-7, with D possibly being TRBD2 (6 bases). The source is a woman of 80 years or more with active COVID-19. Input material: peripheral blood. CDR3 sequence (DNA): TGTGCCTGGAGTGTACTACGGGGACTCGACGAGCAGTACTTC. It specifies CAWSVLRGLDEQYF.